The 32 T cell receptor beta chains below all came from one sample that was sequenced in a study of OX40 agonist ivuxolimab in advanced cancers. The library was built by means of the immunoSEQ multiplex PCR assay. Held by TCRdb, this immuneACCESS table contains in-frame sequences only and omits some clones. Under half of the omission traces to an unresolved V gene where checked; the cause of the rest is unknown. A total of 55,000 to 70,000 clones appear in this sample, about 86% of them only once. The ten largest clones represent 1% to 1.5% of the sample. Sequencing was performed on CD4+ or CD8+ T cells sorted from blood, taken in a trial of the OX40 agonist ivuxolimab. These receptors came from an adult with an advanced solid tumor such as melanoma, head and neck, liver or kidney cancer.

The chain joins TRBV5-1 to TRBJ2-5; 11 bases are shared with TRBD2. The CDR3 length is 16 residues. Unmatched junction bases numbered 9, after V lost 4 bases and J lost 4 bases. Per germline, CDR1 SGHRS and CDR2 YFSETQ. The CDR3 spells CASSIAGGLGRETQYF. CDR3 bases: TGCGCCAGCAGCATAGCGGGGGGGCTGGGTCGAGAGACCCAGTACTTC.

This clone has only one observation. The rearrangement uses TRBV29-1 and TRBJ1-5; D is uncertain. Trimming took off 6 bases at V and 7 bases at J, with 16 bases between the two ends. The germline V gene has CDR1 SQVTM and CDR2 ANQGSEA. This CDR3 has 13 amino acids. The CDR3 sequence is CSVAHSPIQPQHF. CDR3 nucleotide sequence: TGCAGCGTGGCGCACAGTCCTATCCAGCCCCAGCATTTT.

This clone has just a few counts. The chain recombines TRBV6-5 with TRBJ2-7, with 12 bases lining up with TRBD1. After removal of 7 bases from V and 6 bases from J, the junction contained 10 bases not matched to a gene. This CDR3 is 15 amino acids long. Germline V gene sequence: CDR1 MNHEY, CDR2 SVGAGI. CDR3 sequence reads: CASTGRGTGGSEQYF. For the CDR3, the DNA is TGTGCCAGCACCGGACGGGGGACAGGGGGCTCCGAGCAGTACTTC.

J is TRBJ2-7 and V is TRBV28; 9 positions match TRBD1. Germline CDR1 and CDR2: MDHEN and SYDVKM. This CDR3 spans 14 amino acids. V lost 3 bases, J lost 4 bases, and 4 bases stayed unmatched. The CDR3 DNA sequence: TGTGCCAGCAGTTTCGGGACAGGGAATTACGAGCAGTACTTC. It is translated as CASSFGTGNYEQYF.

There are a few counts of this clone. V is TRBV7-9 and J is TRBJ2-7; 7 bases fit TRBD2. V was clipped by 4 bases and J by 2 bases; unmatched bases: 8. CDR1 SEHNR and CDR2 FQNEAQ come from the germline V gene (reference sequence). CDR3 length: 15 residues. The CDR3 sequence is CASSSADGGTYEQYF. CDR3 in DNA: TGTGCCAGCAGCTCCGCTGACGGGGGGACCTACGAGCAGTACTTC.

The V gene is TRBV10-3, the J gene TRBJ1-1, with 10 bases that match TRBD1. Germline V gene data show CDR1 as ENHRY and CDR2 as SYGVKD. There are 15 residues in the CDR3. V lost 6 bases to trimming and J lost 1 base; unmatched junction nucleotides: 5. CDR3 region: CAIREDRGRNTEAFF. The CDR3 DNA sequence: TGTGCCATCAGGGAGGACAGGGGGAGGAACACTGAAGCTTTCTTT.

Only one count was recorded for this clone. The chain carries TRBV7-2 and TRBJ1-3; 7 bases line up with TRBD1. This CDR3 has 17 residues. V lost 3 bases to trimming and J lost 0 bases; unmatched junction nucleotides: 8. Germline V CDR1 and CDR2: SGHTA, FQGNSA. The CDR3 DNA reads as TGTGCCAGCAGCTTCGACAGGGCAGGGATCTCTGGAAACACCATATATTTT. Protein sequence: CASSFDRAGISGNTIYF.

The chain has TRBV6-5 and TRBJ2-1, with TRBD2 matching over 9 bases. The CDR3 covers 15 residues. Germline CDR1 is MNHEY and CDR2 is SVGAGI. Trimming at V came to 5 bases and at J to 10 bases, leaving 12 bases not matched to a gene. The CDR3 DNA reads TGTGCCAGCAGTCAGCGGGGGGCCCAGCCCGTGGAGCAGTTCTTC. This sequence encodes CASSQRGAQPVEQFF.

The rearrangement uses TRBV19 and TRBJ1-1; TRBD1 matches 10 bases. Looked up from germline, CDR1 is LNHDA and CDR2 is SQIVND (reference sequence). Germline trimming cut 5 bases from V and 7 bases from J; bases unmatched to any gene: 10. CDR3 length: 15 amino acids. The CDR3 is CASSGSGTGDLEAFF. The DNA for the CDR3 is TGTGCCAGTAGTGGCTCCGGGACAGGGGACCTTGAAGCTTTCTTT.

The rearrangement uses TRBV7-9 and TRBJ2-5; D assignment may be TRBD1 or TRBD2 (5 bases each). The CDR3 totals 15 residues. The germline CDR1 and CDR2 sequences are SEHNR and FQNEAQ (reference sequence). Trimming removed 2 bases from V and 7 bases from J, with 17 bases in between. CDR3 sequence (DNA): TGTGCCAGCAGCTTACCACCTGGGGGACGTTGGACCCAGTACTTC. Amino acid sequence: CASSLPPGGRWTQYF. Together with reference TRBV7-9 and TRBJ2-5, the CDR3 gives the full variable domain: DTGVSQNPRHKITKRGQNVTFRCDPISEHNRLYWYRQTLGQGPEFLTYFQNEAQLEKSRLLSDRFSAERPKGSFSTLEIQRTEQGDSAMYLCASSLPPGGRWTQYFGPGTRLLVL.

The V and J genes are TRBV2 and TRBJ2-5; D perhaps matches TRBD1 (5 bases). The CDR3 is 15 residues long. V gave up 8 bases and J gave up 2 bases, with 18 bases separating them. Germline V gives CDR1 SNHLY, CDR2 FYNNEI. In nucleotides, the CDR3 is TGTGCCAGCGCGGCAGGGAAAGGAATACAAGAGACCCAGTACTTC. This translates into CASAAGKGIQETQYF.

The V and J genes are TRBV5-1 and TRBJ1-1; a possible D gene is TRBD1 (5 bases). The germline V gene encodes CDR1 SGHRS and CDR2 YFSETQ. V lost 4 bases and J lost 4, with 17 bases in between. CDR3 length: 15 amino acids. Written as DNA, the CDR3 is TGCGCCAGCAGCCCCGTCGGGGGATCAGGCACTGAAGCTTTCTTT. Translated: CASSPVGGSGTEAFF.

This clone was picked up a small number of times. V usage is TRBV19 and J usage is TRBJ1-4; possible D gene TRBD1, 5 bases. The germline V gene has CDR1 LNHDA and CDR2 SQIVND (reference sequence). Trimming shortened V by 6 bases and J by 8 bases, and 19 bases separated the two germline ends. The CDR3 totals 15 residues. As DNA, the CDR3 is TGTGCCAGTAGAAATACAGCGCAGGGACCCGAAAAACTGTTTTTT. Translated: CASRNTAQGPEKLFF.

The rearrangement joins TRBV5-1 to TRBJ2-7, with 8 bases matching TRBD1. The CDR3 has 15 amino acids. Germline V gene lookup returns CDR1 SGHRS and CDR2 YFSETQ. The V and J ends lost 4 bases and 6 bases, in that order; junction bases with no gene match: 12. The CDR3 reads CASSQQRPGTGEQYF. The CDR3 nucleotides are TGCGCCAGCAGCCAACAACGACCCGGGACAGGCGAGCAGTACTTC.

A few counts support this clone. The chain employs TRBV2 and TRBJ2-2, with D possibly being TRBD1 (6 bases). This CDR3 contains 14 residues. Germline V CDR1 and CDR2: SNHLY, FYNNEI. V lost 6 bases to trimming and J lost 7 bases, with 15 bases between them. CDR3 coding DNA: TGTGCCAGCAGGGCCTCAACAGGGTACGGGGAGCTGTTTTTT. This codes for CASRASTGYGELFF.

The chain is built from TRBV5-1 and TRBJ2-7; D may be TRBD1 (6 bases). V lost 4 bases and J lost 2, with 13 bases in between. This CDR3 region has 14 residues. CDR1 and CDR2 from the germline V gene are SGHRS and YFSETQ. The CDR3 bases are TGCGCCAGCAGCCCCGGGGACACCGCCTACGAGCAGTACTTC. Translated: CASSPGDTAYEQYF. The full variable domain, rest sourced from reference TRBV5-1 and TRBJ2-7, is KAGVTQTPRYLIKTRGQQVTLSCSPISGHRSVSWYQQTPGQGLQFLFEYFSETQRNKGNFPGRFSGRQFSNSRSEMNVSTLELGDSALYLCASSPGDTAYEQYFGPGTRLTVT.

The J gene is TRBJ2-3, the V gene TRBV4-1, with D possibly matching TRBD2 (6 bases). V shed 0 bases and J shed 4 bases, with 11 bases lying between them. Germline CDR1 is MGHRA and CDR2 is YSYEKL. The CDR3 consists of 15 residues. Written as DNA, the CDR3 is TGCGCCAGCAGCCAAGATGGAGGGAAATCAGATACGCAGTATTTT. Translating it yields CASSQDGGKSDTQYF.

CDR3 residues: CASSVGTQNTEAFF. Here the CDR3 DNA reads TGTGCCAGCAGTGTAGGGACACAGAACACTGAAGCTTTCTTT. The chain is built from TRBV6-5 and TRBJ1-1; D is possibly TRBD1 (6 bases). Germline loops: CDR1 MNHEY, CDR2 SVGAGI. CDR3 size: 14 residues. V was pared by 5 bases and J by 1 base, with 11 bases between.

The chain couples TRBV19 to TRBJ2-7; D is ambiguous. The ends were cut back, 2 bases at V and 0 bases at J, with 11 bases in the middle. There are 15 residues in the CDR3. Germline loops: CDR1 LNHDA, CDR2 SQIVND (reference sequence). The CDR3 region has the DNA TGTGCCAGTAGTATATCACACTTCGGCTCCTACGAGCAGTACTTC. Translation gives CASSISHFGSYEQYF.

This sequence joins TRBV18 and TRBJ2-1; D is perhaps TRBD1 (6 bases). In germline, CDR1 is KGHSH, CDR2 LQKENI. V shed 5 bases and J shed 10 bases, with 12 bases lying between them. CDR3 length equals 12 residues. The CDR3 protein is CASSSTQGEQFF. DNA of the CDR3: TGTGCCAGCTCATCGACACAGGGCGAGCAGTTCTTC. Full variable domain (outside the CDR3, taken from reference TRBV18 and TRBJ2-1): NAGVMQNPRHLVRRRGQEARLRCSPMKGHSHVYWYRQLPEEGLKFMVYLQKENIIDESGMPKERFSAEFPKEGPSILRIQQVVRGDSAAYFCASSSTQGEQFFGPGTRLTVL.

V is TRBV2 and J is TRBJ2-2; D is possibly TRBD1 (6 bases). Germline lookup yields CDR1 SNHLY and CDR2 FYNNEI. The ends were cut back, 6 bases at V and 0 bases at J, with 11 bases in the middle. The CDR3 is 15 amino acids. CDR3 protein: CASRSQGSNTGELFF. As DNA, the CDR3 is TGTGCCAGCAGGTCACAGGGTTCGAACACCGGGGAGCTGTTTTTT.

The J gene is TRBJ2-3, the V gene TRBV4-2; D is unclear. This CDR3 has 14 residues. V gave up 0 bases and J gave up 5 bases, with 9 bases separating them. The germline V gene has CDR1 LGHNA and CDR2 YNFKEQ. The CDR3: CASSQDFGGDTQYF. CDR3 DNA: TGTGCCAGCAGCCAAGATTTTGGCGGAGATACGCAGTATTTT.

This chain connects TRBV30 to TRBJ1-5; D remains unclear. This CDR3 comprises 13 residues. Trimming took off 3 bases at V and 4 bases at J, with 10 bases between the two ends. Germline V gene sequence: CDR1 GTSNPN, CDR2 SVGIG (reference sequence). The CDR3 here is CAWSAGWNQPQHF. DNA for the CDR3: TGTGCCTGGAGCGCAGGCTGGAATCAGCCCCAGCATTTT.

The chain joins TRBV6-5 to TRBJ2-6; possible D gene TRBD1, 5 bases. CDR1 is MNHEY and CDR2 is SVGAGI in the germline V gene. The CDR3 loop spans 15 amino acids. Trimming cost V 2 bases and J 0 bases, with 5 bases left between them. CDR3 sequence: CASSYDSSGANVLTF. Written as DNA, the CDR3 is TGTGCCAGCAGTTACGACAGCTCTGGGGCCAACGTCCTGACTTTC.

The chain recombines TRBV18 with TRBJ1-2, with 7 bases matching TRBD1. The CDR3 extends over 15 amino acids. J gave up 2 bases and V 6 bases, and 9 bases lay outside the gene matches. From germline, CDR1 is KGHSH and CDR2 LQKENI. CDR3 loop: CASSRGQRGNYGYTF. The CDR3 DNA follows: TGTGCCAGCTCCCGGGGACAGAGAGGAAACTATGGCTACACCTTC. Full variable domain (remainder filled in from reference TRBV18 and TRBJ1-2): NAGVMQNPRHLVRRRGQEARLRCSPMKGHSHVYWYRQLPEEGLKFMVYLQKENIIDESGMPKERFSAEFPKEGPSILRIQQVVRGDSAAYFCASSRGQRGNYGYTFGSGTRLTVV.

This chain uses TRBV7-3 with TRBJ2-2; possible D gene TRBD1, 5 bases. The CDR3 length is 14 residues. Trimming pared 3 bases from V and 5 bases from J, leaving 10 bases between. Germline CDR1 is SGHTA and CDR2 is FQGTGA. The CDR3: CASSFMAGTGELFF. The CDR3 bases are TGTGCCAGCAGCTTCATGGCAGGGACCGGGGAGCTGTTTTTT.

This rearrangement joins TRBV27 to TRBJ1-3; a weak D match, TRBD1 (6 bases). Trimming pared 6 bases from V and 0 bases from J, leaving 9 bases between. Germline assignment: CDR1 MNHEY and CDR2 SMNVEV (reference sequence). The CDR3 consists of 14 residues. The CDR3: CASRRDTSGNTIYF. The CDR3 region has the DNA TGTGCCAGCAGACGGGACACCTCTGGAAACACCATATATTTT.

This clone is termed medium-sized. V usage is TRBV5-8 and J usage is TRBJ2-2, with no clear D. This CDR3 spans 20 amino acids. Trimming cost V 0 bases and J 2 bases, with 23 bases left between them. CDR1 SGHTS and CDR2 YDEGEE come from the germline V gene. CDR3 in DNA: TGTGCCAGCAGCTTGGCGTGGCCCCTCAATTCCGAAACCAACACCGGGGAGCTGTTTTTT. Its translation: CASSLAWPLNSETNTGELFF.

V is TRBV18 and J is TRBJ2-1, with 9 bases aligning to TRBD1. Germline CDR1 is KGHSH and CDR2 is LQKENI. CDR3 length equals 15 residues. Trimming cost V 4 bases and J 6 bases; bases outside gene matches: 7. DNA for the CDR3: TGTGCCAGCTCACGCCTGACAGGGGGATCCAATGAGCAGTTCTTC. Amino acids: CASSRLTGGSNEQFF. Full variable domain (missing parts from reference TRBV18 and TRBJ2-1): NAGVMQNPRHLVRRRGQEARLRCSPMKGHSHVYWYRQLPEEGLKFMVYLQKENIIDESGMPKERFSAEFPKEGPSILRIQQVVRGDSAAYFCASSRLTGGSNEQFFGPGTRLTVL.

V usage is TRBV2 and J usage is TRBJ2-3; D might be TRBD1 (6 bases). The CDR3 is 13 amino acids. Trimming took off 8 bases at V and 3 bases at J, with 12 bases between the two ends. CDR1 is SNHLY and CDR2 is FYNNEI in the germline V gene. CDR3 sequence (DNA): TGTGCCAGCCCCTTGAGGGGGACAGATACGCAGTATTTT. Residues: CASPLRGTDTQYF.

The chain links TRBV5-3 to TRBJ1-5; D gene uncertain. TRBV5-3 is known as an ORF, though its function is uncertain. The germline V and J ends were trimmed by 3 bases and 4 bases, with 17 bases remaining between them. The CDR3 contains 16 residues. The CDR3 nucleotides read TGTGCCAGAAGCTGCCCCCTGGAAGTTCGGAATCAGCCCCAGCATTTT. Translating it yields CARSCPLEVRNQPQHF.

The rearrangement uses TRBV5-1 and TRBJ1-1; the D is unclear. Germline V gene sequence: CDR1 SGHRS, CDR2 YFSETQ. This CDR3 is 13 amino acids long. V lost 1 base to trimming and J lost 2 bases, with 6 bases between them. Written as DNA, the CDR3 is TGCGCCAGCAGCTTGTTAGATAACACTGAAGCTTTCTTT. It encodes CASSLLDNTEAFF.